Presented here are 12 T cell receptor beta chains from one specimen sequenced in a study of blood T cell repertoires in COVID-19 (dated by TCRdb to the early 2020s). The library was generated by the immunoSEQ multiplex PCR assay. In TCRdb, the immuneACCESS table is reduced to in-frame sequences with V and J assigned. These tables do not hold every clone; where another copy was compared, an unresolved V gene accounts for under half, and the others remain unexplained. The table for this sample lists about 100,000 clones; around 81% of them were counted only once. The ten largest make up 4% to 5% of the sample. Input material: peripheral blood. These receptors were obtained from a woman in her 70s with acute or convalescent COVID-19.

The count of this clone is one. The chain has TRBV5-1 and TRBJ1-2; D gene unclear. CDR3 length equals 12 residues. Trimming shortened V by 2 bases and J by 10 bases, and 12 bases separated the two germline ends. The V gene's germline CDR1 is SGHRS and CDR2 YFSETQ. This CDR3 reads CASSLDFTYYTF. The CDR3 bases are TGCGCCAGCAGCTTAGACTTCACTTACTACACCTTC.

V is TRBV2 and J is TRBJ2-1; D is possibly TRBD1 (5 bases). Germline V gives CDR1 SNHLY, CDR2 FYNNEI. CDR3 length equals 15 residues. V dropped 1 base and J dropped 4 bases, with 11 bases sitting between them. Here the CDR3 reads CASSEVQGRYNEQFF. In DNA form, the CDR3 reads TGTGCCAGCAGTGAAGTGCAGGGCAGGTACAATGAGCAGTTCTTC.

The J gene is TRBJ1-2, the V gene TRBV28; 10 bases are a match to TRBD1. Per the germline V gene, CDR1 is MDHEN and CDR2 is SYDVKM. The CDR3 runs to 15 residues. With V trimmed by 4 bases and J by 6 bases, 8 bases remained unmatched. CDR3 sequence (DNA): TGTGCCAGCAGTTCCTCGACAGGGGGCAAGGATGGCTACACCTTC. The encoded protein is CASSSSTGGKDGYTF.

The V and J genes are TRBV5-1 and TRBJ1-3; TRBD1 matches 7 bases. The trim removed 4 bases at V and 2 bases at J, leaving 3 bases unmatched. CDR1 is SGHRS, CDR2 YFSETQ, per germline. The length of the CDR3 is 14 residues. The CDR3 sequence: CASSETGPGNTIYF. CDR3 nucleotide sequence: TGCGCCAGCAGCGAGACAGGGCCTGGAAACACCATATATTTT.

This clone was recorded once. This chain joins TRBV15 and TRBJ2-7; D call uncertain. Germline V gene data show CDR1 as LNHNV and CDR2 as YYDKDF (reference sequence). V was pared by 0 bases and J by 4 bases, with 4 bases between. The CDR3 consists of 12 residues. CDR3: CATSRDLYEQYF. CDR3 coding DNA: TGTGCCACCAGCAGAGACCTTTACGAGCAGTACTTC.

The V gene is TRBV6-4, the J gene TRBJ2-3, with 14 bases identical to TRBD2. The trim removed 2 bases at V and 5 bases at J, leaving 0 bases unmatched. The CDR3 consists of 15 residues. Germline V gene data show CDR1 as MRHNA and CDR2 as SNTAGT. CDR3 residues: CASSDGTSGGDTQYF. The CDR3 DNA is TGTGCCAGCAGTGACGGGACTAGCGGGGGAGATACGCAGTATTTT.

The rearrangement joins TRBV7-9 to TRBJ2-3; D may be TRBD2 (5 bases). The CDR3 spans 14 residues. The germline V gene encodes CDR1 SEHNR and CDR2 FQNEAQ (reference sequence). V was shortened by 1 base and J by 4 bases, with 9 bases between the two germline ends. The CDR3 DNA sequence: TGTGCCAGCAGCTTAGTAACTAGATCAGATACGCAGTATTTT. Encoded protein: CASSLVTRSDTQYF.

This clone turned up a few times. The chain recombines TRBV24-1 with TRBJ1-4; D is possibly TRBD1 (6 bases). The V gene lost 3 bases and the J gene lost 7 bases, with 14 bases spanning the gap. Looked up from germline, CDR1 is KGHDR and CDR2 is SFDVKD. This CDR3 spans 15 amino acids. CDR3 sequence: CATSDGLGGAEKLFF. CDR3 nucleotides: TGTGCCACCAGTGATGGGTTGGGGGGGGCTGAAAAACTGTTTTTT.

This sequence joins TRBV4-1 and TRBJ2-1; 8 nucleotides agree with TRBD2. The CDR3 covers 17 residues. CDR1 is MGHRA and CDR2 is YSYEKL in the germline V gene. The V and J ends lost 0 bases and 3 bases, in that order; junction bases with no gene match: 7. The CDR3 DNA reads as TGCGCCAGCAGCCAAGATCCAGCGGGAGTGGGCTACAATGAGCAGTTCTTC. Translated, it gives CASSQDPAGVGYNEQFF.

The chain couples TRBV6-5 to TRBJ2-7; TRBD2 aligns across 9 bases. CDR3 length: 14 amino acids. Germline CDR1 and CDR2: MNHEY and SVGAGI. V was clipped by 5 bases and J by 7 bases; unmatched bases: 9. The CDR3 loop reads CASSQGLAYAEQYV. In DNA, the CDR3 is TGTGCCAGCAGTCAGGGACTAGCCTACGCAGAGCAGTACGTC.

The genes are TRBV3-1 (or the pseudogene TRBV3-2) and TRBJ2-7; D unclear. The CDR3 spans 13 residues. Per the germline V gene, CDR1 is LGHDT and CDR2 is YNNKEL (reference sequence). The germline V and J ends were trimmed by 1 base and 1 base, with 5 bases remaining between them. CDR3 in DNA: TGTGCCAGCAGCCAAGCCAGGTCCTACGAGCAGTACTTC. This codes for CASSQARSYEQYF.

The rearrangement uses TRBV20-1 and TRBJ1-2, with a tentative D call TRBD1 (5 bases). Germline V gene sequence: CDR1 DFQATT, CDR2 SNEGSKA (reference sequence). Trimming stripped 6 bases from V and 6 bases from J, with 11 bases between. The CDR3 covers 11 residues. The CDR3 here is CSAPWGDGYTF. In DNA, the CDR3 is TGCAGTGCCCCCTGGGGGGATGGCTACACCTTC.